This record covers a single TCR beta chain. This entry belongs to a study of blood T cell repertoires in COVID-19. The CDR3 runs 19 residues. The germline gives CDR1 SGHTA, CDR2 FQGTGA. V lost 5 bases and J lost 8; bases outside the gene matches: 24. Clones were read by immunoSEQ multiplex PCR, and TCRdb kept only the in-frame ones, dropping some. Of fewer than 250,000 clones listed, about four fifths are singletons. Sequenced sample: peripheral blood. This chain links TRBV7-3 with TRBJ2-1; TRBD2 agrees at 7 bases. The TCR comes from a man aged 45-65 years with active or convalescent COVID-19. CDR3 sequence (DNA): TGTGCCAGCAGCCCACCGGGCGGTTTCGGACTAGTAGGGTTACATGAGCAGTTCTTC. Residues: CASSPPGGFGLVGLHEQFF.